These 32 T cell receptor beta chains share one sample of origin, sequenced in a study of T cells in localized non-small cell lung cancer. Clones were read by immunoSEQ multiplex PCR, and TCRdb kept only the in-frame ones, dropping some. The sample yields around 26,000 clones, 91% seen once. This specimen was peripheral blood, taken before any cancer treatment. All receptors come from a female donor aged 60 or older with stage II squamous cell lung carcinoma.

The V gene is TRBV7-2, the J gene TRBJ2-7; 14 bases map to TRBD2. The CDR3 has 16 residues. From germline, CDR1 is SGHTA and CDR2 FQGNSA. The ends lost 5 bases at V and 0 bases at J; junction bases unmatched: 3. The CDR3 sequence is CASSRTSGGFSYEQYF. The CDR3 bases are TGTGCCAGCAGCCGGACTAGCGGGGGGTTCTCCTACGAGCAGTACTTC.

V usage is TRBV12-5 and J usage is TRBJ2-5, with 9 bases matching TRBD1. V was clipped by 2 bases and J by 6 bases; unmatched bases: 4. Germline V gene lookup returns CDR1 LGHNT and CDR2 FRNRAP. The CDR3 extends over 14 amino acids. CDR3 sequence (DNA): TGTGCTAGTGGTTTGACGGGACAGGGCAAGACCCAGTACTTC. Translating gives CASGLTGQGKTQYF.

The chain joins TRBV9 to TRBJ1-1; the D is unclear. Germline-derived CDR1 and CDR2 are SGDLS and YYNGEE. The V and J ends lost 4 bases and 1 base respectively, with 11 bases between them. The CDR3 length is 14 residues. CDR3 sequence (DNA): TGTGCCAGCAGCCTGAACCAGGAGAACACTGAAGCTTTCTTT. This codes for CASSLNQENTEAFF.

This chain connects TRBV4-1 to TRBJ2-7, with no clear D. Germline loops: CDR1 MGHRA, CDR2 YSYEKL. Trimming cost V 0 bases and J 3 bases, with 15 bases left between them. The CDR3 loop spans 16 amino acids. The CDR3 spells CASSQDPGQPFYEQYF. As DNA, the CDR3 is TGCGCCAGCAGCCAAGATCCCGGCCAACCCTTCTACGAGCAGTACTTC.

J is TRBJ2-5 and V is TRBV5-4; 7 nucleotides match TRBD2. Germline assignment: CDR1 SGHNT and CDR2 YYREEE (reference sequence). The CDR3 sequence is 15 residues long. The junction had 4 bases not matched to a gene; V was cut back by 2 bases and J by 0 bases. CDR3 sequence reads: CASSLASGYQETQYF. CDR3 coding DNA: TGTGCCAGCAGCTTAGCTAGCGGCTACCAAGAGACCCAGTACTTC.

The chain couples TRBV7-2 to TRBJ2-5; the match to TRBD2 covers 7 bases. CDR3 length: 16 amino acids. After removal of 1 base from V and 7 bases from J, the junction contained 12 bases not matched to a gene. CDR1 is SGHTA, CDR2 FQGNSA, per germline. CDR3 residues: CASSLGAGFERGTQYF. CDR3 DNA sequence: TGTGCCAGCAGCTTAGGAGCGGGGTTTGAGAGGGGGACCCAGTACTTC.

The rearrangement uses TRBV7-2 and TRBJ2-5, with D maybe TRBD1 (7 bases). Germline CDR1 SGHTA, CDR2 FQGNSA. V was clipped by 5 bases and J by 3 bases, with 13 bases between them. The CDR3 covers 14 residues. As DNA, the CDR3 is TGTGCCAGCAGCCCCAGGGGGGTAGAAGAGACCCAGTACTTC. Translated, it gives CASSPRGVEETQYF. Combining the CDR3 with reference TRBV7-2 and TRBJ2-5 gives the whole variable domain GAGVSQSPSNKVTEKGKDVELRCDPISGHTALYWYRQSLGQGLEFLIYFQGNSAPDKSGLPSDRFSAERTGGSVSTLTIQRTQQEDSAVYLCASSPRGVEETQYFGPGTRLLVL.

The chain links TRBV11-2 to TRBJ2-3; 7 bases align to TRBD1. The CDR3 loop spans 18 amino acids. Germline V lookup: CDR1 SGHAT, CDR2 FQNNGV. V shed 6 bases and J 2 bases; nucleotides not matched to a gene: 17. The CDR3: CASRRSTGALQITDTQYF. The CDR3 DNA reads as TGTGCCAGCAGGAGAAGCACAGGGGCGTTGCAGATCACAGATACGCAGTATTTT.

The chain couples TRBV5-1 to TRBJ1-2, with a tentative D call TRBD1 (5 bases). V gave up 0 bases and J gave up 5 bases, with 8 bases separating them. The germline CDR1 and CDR2 sequences are SGHRS and YFSETQ. This CDR3 is 13 amino acids long. In DNA, the CDR3 is TGCGCCAGCAGCTTGGAGGGGATGTATGGCTACACCTTC. Translated, it gives CASSLEGMYGYTF.

V and J are TRBV9 and TRBJ2-2; 7 positions match TRBD2. This CDR3 comprises 15 residues. With V trimmed by 3 bases and J by 8 bases, 10 bases remained unmatched. Germline loops: CDR1 SGDLS, CDR2 YYNGEE. In DNA form, the CDR3 reads TGTGCCAGCAGCGCTACAGGACTAGTGAAAGGGGAGCTGTTTTTT. This sequence encodes CASSATGLVKGELFF.

The rearrangement links TRBV10-3 to TRBJ2-6, with 9 positions matching TRBD1. After removal of 5 bases from V and 4 bases from J, the junction contained 9 bases not matched to a gene. Germline CDR1 and CDR2: ENHRY and SYGVKD. The CDR3 is made up of 17 amino acids. This CDR3 is CAISFEGQGSGANVLTF. The CDR3 nucleotides read TGTGCCATCAGTTTTGAAGGACAGGGGTCCGGGGCCAACGTCCTGACTTTC.

The chain recombines TRBV11-2 with TRBJ2-1, with no clear D. Germline V CDR1 and CDR2: SGHAT, FQNNGV. The CDR3 totals 14 residues. Trimming took 1 base from V and 8 from J, leaving 12 bases between them. The DNA of the CDR3 is TGTGCCAGCAGCTTAGGGGCCCCGGCGGATGAGCAGTTCTTC. Its protein is CASSLGAPADEQFF.

The rearrangement joins TRBV2 to TRBJ1-2; D is possibly TRBD1 (5 bases). Germline V lookup: CDR1 SNHLY, CDR2 FYNNEI. The V and J ends lost 7 bases and 7 bases respectively, with 13 bases between them. This CDR3 is 12 amino acids long. The CDR3 DNA sequence: TGTGCCAGCATCACGGCCGGGACTGGCTACACCTTC. This codes for CASITAGTGYTF.

With respect to this clone: The junction does not match germline at one end; this may be a read error. V and J are TRBV6-6 and TRBJ2-7; 10 bases agree with TRBD1. The CDR3 totals 11 residues. Germline CDR1 MNHNY, CDR2 SVGAGI (reference sequence). The CDR3 coding sequence is TGTGCCAGCAGTCACCCGGGACAGGGGCTCTTC. Amino acid sequence: CASSHPGQGLF.

The genes are TRBV30 and TRBJ2-1; unclear D gene. The CDR3 covers 13 residues. The V end was cut by 0 bases, the J end by 9 bases, with 12 bases between. The V gene's germline CDR1 is GTSNPN and CDR2 SVGIG (reference sequence). CDR3 region: CAWSVVPSSEQFF. For the CDR3, the DNA is TGTGCCTGGAGTGTCGTCCCTTCAAGTGAGCAGTTCTTC. Full variable domain (rest looked up from reference TRBV30 and TRBJ2-1): SQTIHQWPATLVQPVGSPLSLECTVEGTSNPNLYWYRQAAGRGLQLLFYSVGIGQISSEVPQNLSASRPQDRQFILSSKKLLLSDSGFYLCAWSVVPSSEQFFGPGTRLTVL.

The chain combines TRBV7-2 with TRBJ2-5, with D possibly matching TRBD2 (6 bases). V was pared by 3 bases and J by 5 bases, with 16 bases between. Germline lookup yields CDR1 SGHTA and CDR2 FQGNSA. CDR3 size: 15 residues. The CDR3 here is CASSFGGQRGETQYF. DNA of the CDR3: TGTGCCAGCAGCTTCGGAGGGCAGAGAGGGGAGACCCAGTACTTC. Using reference TRBV7-2 and TRBJ2-5 for the parts outside the CDR3, the full variable domain is GAGVSQSPSNKVTEKGKDVELRCDPISGHTALYWYRQSLGQGLEFLIYFQGNSAPDKSGLPSDRFSAERTGGSVSTLTIQRTQQEDSAVYLCASSFGGQRGETQYFGPGTRLLVL.

The V call is TRBV5-1, the J call TRBJ2-2, with 11 bases lining up with TRBD1. CDR1 and CDR2 (germline): SGHRS, YFSETQ. The CDR3 totals 16 residues. Trimming cost V 4 bases and J 4 bases; bases outside gene matches: 6. CDR3 sequence (DNA): TGCGCCAGCAGCCCGGGACAGGGGGAATTCACCGGGGAGCTGTTTTTT. This sequence encodes CASSPGQGEFTGELFF.

The chain recombines TRBV11-1 with TRBJ2-7; no reliable D call. The CDR3 runs 13 residues. CDR1 is SGHAT and CDR2 is FQDESV in the germline V gene (reference sequence). The V end lost 6 bases, the J end lost 6 bases, and 15 bases lay between the germline ends. This CDR3 is CASRPSGVGEQYF. In nucleotides, the CDR3 is TGTGCCAGCAGACCTAGTGGGGTTGGCGAGCAGTACTTC.

This clone has more than one count but fewer than ten. The V call is TRBV19, the J call TRBJ1-1, with 7 nucleotides matching TRBD1. Germline V gene data show CDR1 as LNHDA and CDR2 as SQIVND (reference sequence). This CDR3 has 16 amino acids. Trimming cost V 4 bases and J 6 bases; bases outside gene matches: 14. CDR3 sequence: CASSTRQGGIVAEAFF. The CDR3 bases are TGTGCCAGTAGTACACGACAGGGAGGTATCGTGGCTGAAGCTTTCTTT. The full variable domain, completed using reference TRBV19 and TRBJ1-1, is DGGITQSPKYLFRKEGQNVTLSCEQNLNHDAMYWYRQDPGQGLRLIYYSQIVNDFQKGDIAEGYSVSREKKESFPLTVTSAQKNPTAFYLCASSTRQGGIVAEAFFGQGTRLTVV.

The chain couples TRBV5-4 to TRBJ1-2; the D gene is possibly TRBD1 (5 bases). Trimming removed 5 bases at V and 2 bases at J, with 16 bases between. Germline values: CDR1 SGHNT, CDR2 YYREEE (reference sequence). This CDR3 comprises 15 residues. CDR3 nucleotides: TGTGCCAGCAGTTGGGGGGGTTCGCAGAACTATGGCTACACCTTC. It is translated as CASSWGGSQNYGYTF. The whole variable domain, remainder taken from reference TRBV5-4 and TRBJ1-2, is ETGVTQSPTHLIKTRGQQVTLRCSSQSGHNTVSWYQQALGQGPQFIFQYYREEENGRGNFPPRFSGLQFPNYSSELNVNALELDDSALYLCASSWGGSQNYGYTFGSGTRLTVV.

The CDR3 sequence: CASSLEIEQFF. The CDR3 region has the DNA TGTGCCAGCAGCTTAGAAATTGAGCAGTTCTTC. V usage is TRBV11-2 and J usage is TRBJ2-1; no clear D. Germline V gene sequence: CDR1 SGHAT, CDR2 FQNNGV. The CDR3 covers 11 residues. V lost 0 bases, J lost 9 bases, and 3 bases lay in between.

The chain links TRBV5-4 to TRBJ1-2, with D uncertain. V was pared by 3 bases and J by 1 base, with 19 bases between. Germline CDR1 and CDR2: SGHNT and YYREEE (reference sequence). The CDR3 is 17 amino acids. The CDR3 reads CASSSKSAATVNYGYTF. The CDR3 bases are TGTGCCAGCAGCTCGAAGTCGGCAGCGACGGTTAACTATGGCTACACCTTC.

The chain uses TRBV7-2 and TRBJ2-5; the match to TRBD2 covers 7 bases. Trimming cost V 1 base and J 0 bases; bases outside gene matches: 5. The V gene's germline CDR1 is SGHTA and CDR2 FQGNSA. The CDR3 contains 16 residues. DNA for the CDR3: TGTGCCAGCAGCTTAGTACGGGGGGTGTACCAAGAGACCCAGTACTTC. It specifies CASSLVRGVYQETQYF.

The V call is TRBV7-2, the J call TRBJ2-5; D gene ambiguous. CDR3 size: 13 residues. The germline V gene encodes CDR1 SGHTA and CDR2 FQGNSA. Trimming shortened V by 2 bases and J by 4 bases, and 8 bases separated the two germline ends. CDR3 protein: CASSLFISETQYF. The CDR3 coding sequence is TGTGCCAGCAGCTTATTCATCTCAGAGACCCAGTACTTC.

The genes are TRBV30 and TRBJ1-1; perhaps TRBD1 as D (5 bases). Germline values: CDR1 GTSNPN, CDR2 SVGIG (reference sequence). The CDR3 sequence is 13 residues long. Trimming removed 3 bases from V and 8 bases from J, with 16 bases in between. This CDR3 is CAWSRPLGEEAFF. The CDR3 DNA reads as TGTGCCTGGAGCCGCCCCCTGGGGGAGGAAGCTTTCTTT. The whole variable domain, filled in from reference TRBV30 and TRBJ1-1, reads SQTIHQWPATLVQPVGSPLSLECTVEGTSNPNLYWYRQAAGRGLQLLFYSVGIGQISSEVPQNLSASRPQDRQFILSSKKLLLSDSGFYLCAWSRPLGEEAFFGQGTRLTVV.

The J gene is TRBJ2-1, the V gene TRBV18, with D maybe TRBD2 (6 bases). CDR3 length: 14 amino acids. Germline V gene data show CDR1 as KGHSH and CDR2 as LQKENI. The germline V and J ends were trimmed by 3 bases and 8 bases, with 14 bases remaining between them. Written as DNA, the CDR3 is TGTGCCAGCTCACCCAGCGGCGGGGTCGATGAGCAGTTCTTC. It specifies CASSPSGGVDEQFF.

This chain connects TRBV10-3 to TRBJ1-2; D might be TRBD1 (5 bases). Germline CDR1 ENHRY, CDR2 SYGVKD. V dropped 8 bases and J dropped 4 bases, with 17 bases sitting between them. This CDR3 comprises 14 residues. The DNA of the CDR3 is TGTGCCATCGCGGGTTCAGGGACGGGCTATGGCTACACCTTC. The encoded protein is CAIAGSGTGYGYTF.

J is TRBJ2-6 and V is TRBV19; D not resolved. The CDR3 contains 15 residues. Trimming removed 5 bases at V and 4 bases at J, with 12 bases between. Germline V gene data show CDR1 as LNHDA and CDR2 as SQIVND (reference sequence). The CDR3 sequence: CASSHQVSGANVLTF. The CDR3 DNA is TGTGCCAGTAGTCACCAAGTATCAGGGGCCAACGTCCTGACTTTC.

The rearrangement links TRBV11-2 to TRBJ2-7; the match to TRBD2 covers 9 bases. Germline trimming cut 4 bases from V and 7 bases from J; bases unmatched to any gene: 11. Germline V lookup: CDR1 SGHAT, CDR2 FQNNGV. This CDR3 has 15 amino acids. Here the CDR3 reads CASSWELGGRAEQYF. DNA for the CDR3: TGTGCCAGCAGCTGGGAACTTGGCGGGAGGGCAGAGCAGTACTTC.

This clone appeared a single time. The chain carries TRBV7-3 and TRBJ2-4, with D possibly being TRBD1 (6 bases). Germline lookup yields CDR1 SGHTA and CDR2 FQGTGA. V lost 5 bases and J lost 0, with 14 bases in between. The CDR3 is 16 amino acids. The CDR3: CASSTQGGVAKNIQYF. CDR3 bases: TGTGCCAGCAGCACACAGGGTGGGGTAGCCAAAAACATTCAGTACTTC.

This rearrangement joins TRBV5-1 to TRBJ1-1; 7 positions agree with TRBD1. Per the germline V gene, CDR1 is SGHRS and CDR2 is YFSETQ. The CDR3 is 13 residues long. Unmatched junction bases numbered 4, after V lost 4 bases and J lost 4 bases. The CDR3 DNA is TGCGCCAGCAGCGCCACAGGGGTCACTGAAGCTTTCTTT. Translated, it gives CASSATGVTEAFF.

The chain employs TRBV9 and TRBJ1-1, with TRBD1 as a possible D gene (6 bases). The CDR3 spans 14 residues. The germline gives CDR1 SGDLS, CDR2 YYNGEE. Trimming removed 0 bases from V and 8 bases from J, with 14 bases in between. The CDR3 region has the DNA TGTGCCAGCAGCGTAGTTTGGACAGAGGGGGAAGCTTTCTTT. Residues: CASSVVWTEGEAFF.